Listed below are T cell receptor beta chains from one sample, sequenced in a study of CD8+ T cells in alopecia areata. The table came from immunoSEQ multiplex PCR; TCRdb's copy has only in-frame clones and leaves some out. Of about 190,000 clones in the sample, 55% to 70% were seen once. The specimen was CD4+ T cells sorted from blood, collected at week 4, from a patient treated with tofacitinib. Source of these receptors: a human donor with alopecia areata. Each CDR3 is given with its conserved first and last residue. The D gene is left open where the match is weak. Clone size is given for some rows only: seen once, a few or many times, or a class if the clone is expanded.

cdr3_nt: TGTGCCAGCAGTGAGTCTGGAGGCTACACCTTC
cdr3_aa: CASSESGGYTF
d_call: NA
clone_size: NA
j_call: TRBJ1-2
v_call: TRBV25-1

cdr3_nt: TGCAGCGTTGATTCCGTGGGGAGCACAGATACGCAGTATTTT
cdr3_aa: CSVDSVGSTDTQYF
d_call: NA
clone_size: NA
j_call: TRBJ2-3
v_call: TRBV29-1

cdr3_nt: TGTGCCAGCAGGACTAGCGGGATTAGCACAGATACGCAGTATTTT
cdr3_aa: CASRTSGISTDTQYF
d_call: TRBD2
clone_size: NA
j_call: TRBJ2-3
v_call: TRBV6-1

cdr3_nt: TGTGCCAGCAGTTCCCTTGCTAGCGGGGGAGATACGCAGTATTTT
cdr3_aa: CASSSLASGGDTQYF
d_call: TRBD2
clone_size: NA
j_call: TRBJ2-3
v_call: TRBV27

cdr3_nt: TGCAGCGTTGTTTGGGCTCCACACGGCGATGAGCAGTTCTTC
cdr3_aa: CSVVWAPHGDEQFF
d_call: NA
clone_size: NA
j_call: TRBJ2-1
v_call: TRBV29-1

cdr3_nt: TGTGCCTGGAATCAAGGGGTCGGAGGTGAAGCTTTCTTT
cdr3_aa: CAWNQGVGGEAFF
d_call: NA
clone_size: NA
j_call: TRBJ1-1
v_call: TRBV30

cdr3_nt: TGCAGCGTTGTGATCGGTCCGGTGGGCTATGGCTACACCTTC
cdr3_aa: CSVVIGPVGYGYTF
d_call: NA
clone_size: NA
j_call: TRBJ1-2
v_call: TRBV29-1

cdr3_nt: TGTGCCTGGAGTGTTTTCTCCGTGTTAGGCTACACCTTC
cdr3_aa: CAWSVFSVLGYTF
d_call: NA
clone_size: NA
j_call: TRBJ1-2
v_call: TRBV30

cdr3_nt: TGCAGCGCCAAGCAGGGGGCGCGGGAGACCCAGTACTTC
cdr3_aa: CSAKQGARETQYF
d_call: TRBD1
clone_size: NA
j_call: TRBJ2-5
v_call: TRBV29-1

cdr3_nt: TGCGCCAGCACTCTACGAAGACAGGGCAAGAATCAGCCCCAGCATTTT
cdr3_aa: CASTLRRQGKNQPQHF
d_call: TRBD1
clone_size: NA
j_call: TRBJ1-5
v_call: TRBV23-1

cdr3_nt: TGTGCCAGCGACCCCCGCGGGGCGAACACCGGGGAGCTGTTTTTT
cdr3_aa: CASDPRGANTGELFF
d_call: NA
clone_size: once
j_call: TRBJ2-2
v_call: TRBV7-9

cdr3_nt: TGTGCCAGCTCACCACCAGGGGGCGCAGACTATGGCTACACCTTC
cdr3_aa: CASSPPGGADYGYTF
d_call: TRBD1
clone_size: NA
j_call: TRBJ1-2
v_call: TRBV18

cdr3_nt: TGTGCCACCAGCAAAGGGGGGTCTGGGGCCAACGTCCTGACTTTC
cdr3_aa: CATSKGGSGANVLTF
d_call: NA
clone_size: NA
j_call: TRBJ2-6
v_call: TRBV15

cdr3_nt: TGCAGCGCAGGCGGGAGGGGGCCCTACAATGAGCAGTTCTTC
cdr3_aa: CSAGGRGPYNEQFF
d_call: TRBD2
clone_size: NA
j_call: TRBJ2-1
v_call: TRBV29-1

cdr3_nt: TGCAGCGTTGCGTGGCGGGAGTACGAGACCCAGTACTTC
cdr3_aa: CSVAWREYETQYF
d_call: TRBD2
clone_size: few
j_call: TRBJ2-5
v_call: TRBV29-1